A single sample is the source of the 17 T cell receptor beta chains below, sequenced in a study of T cells in Graves' hyperthyroidism and ophthalmopathy. What was amplified from RNA transcripts were TCR beta CDR3 regions. The HTBI primer set served for first-round RT-PCR of the TCR CDR3. Via MiXCR, TCRdb re-called the multiplex PCR reads, giving one row per CDR3 protein. The table has nearly 600,000 distinct CDR3 sequences, around 13% seen once; the top ten hold roughly 5.7%. Material for sequencing was blood. All receptors derive from a woman aged 25 to 39 with Graves' hyperthyroidism that later progressed to Graves' ophthalmopathy.

This clonotype was found a few times. J is TRBJ2-1 and V is TRBV7-6; D may be TRBD2 (5 bases). Per the germline V gene, CDR1 is SGHVS and CDR2 is FNYEAQ. Trimming cost V 5 bases and J 0 bases, with 11 bases left between them. The CDR3 covers 15 residues. CDR3 coding DNA: TGTGCCAGCAGCCCCCTCCGGGGCTCCTACAATGAGCAGTTCTTC. Translating it yields CASSPLRGSYNEQFF.

This clonotype was seen ten or more times. V gene TRBV5-1 combines with J gene TRBJ2-1, with TRBD2 identical over 8 bases. The CDR3 length is 15 residues. V shed 0 bases and J 5 bases; nucleotides not matched to a gene: 4. Germline CDR1 reads SGHRS; CDR2 reads YFSETQ. The CDR3, as DNA: TGCGCCAGCAGCTTGGACGGGAGGGCCGACAATGAGCAGTTCTTC. Its protein is CASSLDGRADNEQFF.

This clonotype was seen many times. The J gene is TRBJ2-1, the V gene TRBV30, with D uncertain. The CDR3 covers 10 residues. CDR1 and CDR2 from the germline V gene are GTSNPN and SVGIG (reference sequence). V lost 2 bases and J lost 7, with 3 bases in between. In DNA form, the CDR3 reads TGTGCCTGGAGTAGAAATGAGCAGTTCTTC. Protein: CAWSRNEQFF.

This clonotype has at least ten counts. The V gene is TRBV12-3 or TRBV12-4, the J gene TRBJ2-3; tentative D call: TRBD1 (5 bases). This CDR3 has 15 amino acids. V was cut by 4 bases and J by 4 bases, with 15 bases left in between. This CDR3 reads CASSSQGPASDTQYF. The CDR3 DNA reads TGTGCCAGCAGTTCCCAGGGCCCCGCCTCAGATACGCAGTATTTT.

The sample holds many counts of this clonotype. The CDR3 DNA reads TGTGCCAGCAGTTTCCAGACTAGCGGAAACAATGAGCAGTTCTTC. It specifies CASSFQTSGNNEQFF. This chain links TRBV27 with TRBJ2-1; TRBD2 aligns across 9 bases. The length of the CDR3 is 15 residues. Losses at the gene ends were 3 bases for V and 5 bases for J; bases not matched to a gene: 5. Per germline, CDR1 MNHEY and CDR2 SMNVEV (reference sequence).

This clonotype was observed a few times. The CDR3 nucleotides read TGTGCCAGTAGTATAAGGGACAGCTCCTACAATGAGCAGTTCTTC. Protein sequence: CASSIRDSSYNEQFF. The chain employs TRBV19 and TRBJ2-1, with TRBD1 identical over 7 bases. V gave up 2 bases and J gave up 0 bases; unmatched junction bases: 1. CDR3 length: 15 residues. CDR1 and CDR2 from the germline V gene are LNHDA and SQIVND (reference sequence).

This clonotype was recorded at least ten times. Here the CDR3 reads CAWSRRTFRNEAFF. The DNA of the CDR3 is TGTGCCTGGAGTAGAAGAACCTTTCGCAATGAAGCTTTCTTT. J is TRBJ1-1 and V is TRBV30; D gene unclear. The CDR3 is 14 residues long. The germline V and J ends were trimmed by 2 bases and 7 bases, with 17 bases remaining between them. The germline CDR1 and CDR2 sequences are GTSNPN and SVGIG (reference sequence).

This clonotype was detected many times. This chain joins TRBV2 and TRBJ2-5; 8 bases map to TRBD1. Germline CDR1 is SNHLY and CDR2 is FYNNEI. Unmatched junction bases numbered 3, after V lost 5 bases and J lost 1 base. The CDR3 length is 14 residues. CDR3 residues: CASSPGTGQETQYF. The CDR3 DNA reads as TGTGCCAGCAGTCCTGGGACAGGCCAAGAGACCCAGTACTTC.

This clonotype has a count of ten or more. This chain joins TRBV3-1 and TRBJ2-3; 10 bases are shared with TRBD2. This CDR3 is built from 17 residues. CDR1 LGHDT and CDR2 YNNKEL come from the germline V gene (reference sequence). The junction had 7 bases not matched to a gene; V was cut back by 1 base and J by 3 bases. The CDR3 reads CASSQGLAGVRTDTQYF. In DNA, the CDR3 is TGTGCCAGCAGCCAAGGGCTAGCGGGAGTTAGGACAGATACGCAGTATTTT.

The table lists this clonotype with many counts. The gene calls are TRBV7-8 and TRBJ2-1, with D maybe TRBD2 (6 bases). Germline V gives CDR1 SGHVS, CDR2 FQNEAQ. V lost 1 base and J lost 5, with 15 bases in between. CDR3 length: 16 amino acids. The CDR3 protein is CASSLGAGLLDNEQFF. DNA of the CDR3: TGTGCCAGCAGCTTAGGGGCGGGACTCCTAGACAATGAGCAGTTCTTC.

The gene calls are TRBV27 and TRBJ2-7; possibly TRBD1 for D (6 bases). The CDR3 has 15 residues. Looked up from germline, CDR1 is MNHEY and CDR2 is SMNVEV (reference sequence). The germline V and J ends were trimmed by 0 bases and 3 bases, with 12 bases remaining between them. The CDR3 coding sequence is TGTGCCAGCAGTTTATCTGGGGGACACGGCTACGAGCAGTACTTC. This encodes CASSLSGGHGYEQYF.

The chain employs TRBV18 and TRBJ2-7, with 12 bases matching TRBD2. Germline CDR1 reads KGHSH; CDR2 reads LQKENI. After removal of 3 bases from V and 2 bases from J, the junction contained 14 bases not matched to a gene. CDR3 length equals 19 residues. CDR3 residues: CASSPSQGTSGRKTYEQYF. In DNA form, the CDR3 reads TGTGCCAGCTCACCGAGTCAGGGAACTAGCGGGAGGAAAACCTACGAGCAGTACTTC.

This clonotype has at least ten counts. This rearrangement joins TRBV6-5 to TRBJ2-7, with a weak D call TRBD1 (5 bases). This CDR3 is 17 amino acids long. Germline V gene sequence: CDR1 MNHEY, CDR2 SVGAGI. With 3 bases removed from V and 0 bases from J, the gap between germline ends came to 18 bases. CDR3 in DNA: TGTGCCAGCAGTTATATCCATCTTGAACAGGCCTCCTACGAGCAGTACTTC. Protein product: CASSYIHLEQASYEQYF.

In this sample, this clonotype turned up many times. The rearrangement uses TRBV7-2 and TRBJ1-5; 8 nucleotides line up with TRBD1. The germline V gene has CDR1 SGHTA and CDR2 FQGNSA. The CDR3 has 14 residues. V lost 5 bases and J lost 8; bases outside the gene matches: 8. The CDR3 nucleotides are TGTGCCAGCAGCCGGGACAGGTCGATGGAGCCCCAGCATTTT. As protein: CASSRDRSMEPQHF.

This clonotype was found many times. The chain carries TRBV6-1 and TRBJ1-5; unclear D gene. V gave up 7 bases and J gave up 4 bases, with 11 bases separating them. The CDR3 contains 13 residues. Germline V lookup: CDR1 MNHNS, CDR2 SASEGT. The CDR3 nucleotides are TGTGCCAGCACCCCTGACCGGAATCAGCCCCAGCATTTT. The encoded protein is CASTPDRNQPQHF.

This clonotype was observed at least ten times. The chain links TRBV3-1 to TRBJ2-1; no definite D call. The ends were cut back, 0 bases at V and 6 bases at J, with 15 bases in the middle. CDR3 length equals 16 residues. The germline V gene encodes CDR1 LGHDT and CDR2 YNNKEL (reference sequence). The CDR3 sequence: CASSQEGLTGRNEQFF. The CDR3 DNA follows: TGTGCCAGCAGCCAAGAAGGTCTGACGGGTCGCAATGAGCAGTTCTTC.

V is TRBV7-3 and J is TRBJ2-7; D might be TRBD2 (6 bases). CDR1 and CDR2 (germline): SGHTA, FQGTGA. This CDR3 has 14 amino acids. The germline V and J ends were trimmed by 5 bases and 2 bases, with 13 bases remaining between them. In DNA form, the CDR3 reads TGTGCCAGCAGCCCGGGGGAACGGGCCTACGAGCAGTACTTC. Amino acid sequence: CASSPGERAYEQYF.